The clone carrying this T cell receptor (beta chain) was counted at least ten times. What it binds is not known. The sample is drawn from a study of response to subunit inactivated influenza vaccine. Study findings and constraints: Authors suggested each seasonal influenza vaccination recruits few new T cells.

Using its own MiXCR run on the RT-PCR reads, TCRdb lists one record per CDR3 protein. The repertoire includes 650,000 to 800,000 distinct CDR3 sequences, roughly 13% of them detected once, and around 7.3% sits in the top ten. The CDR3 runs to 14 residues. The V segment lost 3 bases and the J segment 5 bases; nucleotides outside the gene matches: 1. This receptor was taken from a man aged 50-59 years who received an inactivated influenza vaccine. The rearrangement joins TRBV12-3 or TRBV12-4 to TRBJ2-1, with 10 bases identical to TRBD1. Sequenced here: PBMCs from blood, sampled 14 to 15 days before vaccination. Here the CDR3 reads CASSFDRGHNEQFF. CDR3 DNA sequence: TGTGCCAGCAGTTTTGACAGGGGGCACAATGAGCAGTTCTTC.